This T cell receptor beta chain was identified in a study of PD-L1 blockade in urothelial cancer. Patients had urothelial carcinoma that was locally advanced or metastatic. Germline V CDR1 and CDR2: SGHTA, FQGNSA. The CDR3 sequence is 15 residues long. V was pared by 8 bases and J by 0 bases, with 8 bases of the junction left unmatched. Generated by immunoSEQ multiplex PCR, the TCRdb table keeps only in-frame clones and is missing some. Of about 88,000 clones in the sample, 90% were seen once. The sequence was obtained from a man in his sixties with urothelial cancer. The chain uses TRBV7-2 and TRBJ2-5; 8 nucleotides align to TRBD2. Sequences were derived from PBMCs, sampled around atezolizumab (anti-PD-L1) treatment. The DNA of the CDR3 is TGTGCCAGCCAAGTTACTAGCGGCTACCAAGAGACCCAGTACTTC. This translates into CASQVTSGYQETQYF.